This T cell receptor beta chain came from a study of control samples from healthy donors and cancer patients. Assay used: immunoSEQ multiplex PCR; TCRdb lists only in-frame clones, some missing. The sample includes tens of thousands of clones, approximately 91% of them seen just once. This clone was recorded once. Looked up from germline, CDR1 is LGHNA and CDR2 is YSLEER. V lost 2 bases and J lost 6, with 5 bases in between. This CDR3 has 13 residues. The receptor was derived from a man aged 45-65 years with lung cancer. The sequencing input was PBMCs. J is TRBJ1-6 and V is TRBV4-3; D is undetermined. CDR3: CASSQSGNSPLHF. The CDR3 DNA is TGCGCCAGCAGCCAATCCGGTAATTCACCCCTCCACTTT.